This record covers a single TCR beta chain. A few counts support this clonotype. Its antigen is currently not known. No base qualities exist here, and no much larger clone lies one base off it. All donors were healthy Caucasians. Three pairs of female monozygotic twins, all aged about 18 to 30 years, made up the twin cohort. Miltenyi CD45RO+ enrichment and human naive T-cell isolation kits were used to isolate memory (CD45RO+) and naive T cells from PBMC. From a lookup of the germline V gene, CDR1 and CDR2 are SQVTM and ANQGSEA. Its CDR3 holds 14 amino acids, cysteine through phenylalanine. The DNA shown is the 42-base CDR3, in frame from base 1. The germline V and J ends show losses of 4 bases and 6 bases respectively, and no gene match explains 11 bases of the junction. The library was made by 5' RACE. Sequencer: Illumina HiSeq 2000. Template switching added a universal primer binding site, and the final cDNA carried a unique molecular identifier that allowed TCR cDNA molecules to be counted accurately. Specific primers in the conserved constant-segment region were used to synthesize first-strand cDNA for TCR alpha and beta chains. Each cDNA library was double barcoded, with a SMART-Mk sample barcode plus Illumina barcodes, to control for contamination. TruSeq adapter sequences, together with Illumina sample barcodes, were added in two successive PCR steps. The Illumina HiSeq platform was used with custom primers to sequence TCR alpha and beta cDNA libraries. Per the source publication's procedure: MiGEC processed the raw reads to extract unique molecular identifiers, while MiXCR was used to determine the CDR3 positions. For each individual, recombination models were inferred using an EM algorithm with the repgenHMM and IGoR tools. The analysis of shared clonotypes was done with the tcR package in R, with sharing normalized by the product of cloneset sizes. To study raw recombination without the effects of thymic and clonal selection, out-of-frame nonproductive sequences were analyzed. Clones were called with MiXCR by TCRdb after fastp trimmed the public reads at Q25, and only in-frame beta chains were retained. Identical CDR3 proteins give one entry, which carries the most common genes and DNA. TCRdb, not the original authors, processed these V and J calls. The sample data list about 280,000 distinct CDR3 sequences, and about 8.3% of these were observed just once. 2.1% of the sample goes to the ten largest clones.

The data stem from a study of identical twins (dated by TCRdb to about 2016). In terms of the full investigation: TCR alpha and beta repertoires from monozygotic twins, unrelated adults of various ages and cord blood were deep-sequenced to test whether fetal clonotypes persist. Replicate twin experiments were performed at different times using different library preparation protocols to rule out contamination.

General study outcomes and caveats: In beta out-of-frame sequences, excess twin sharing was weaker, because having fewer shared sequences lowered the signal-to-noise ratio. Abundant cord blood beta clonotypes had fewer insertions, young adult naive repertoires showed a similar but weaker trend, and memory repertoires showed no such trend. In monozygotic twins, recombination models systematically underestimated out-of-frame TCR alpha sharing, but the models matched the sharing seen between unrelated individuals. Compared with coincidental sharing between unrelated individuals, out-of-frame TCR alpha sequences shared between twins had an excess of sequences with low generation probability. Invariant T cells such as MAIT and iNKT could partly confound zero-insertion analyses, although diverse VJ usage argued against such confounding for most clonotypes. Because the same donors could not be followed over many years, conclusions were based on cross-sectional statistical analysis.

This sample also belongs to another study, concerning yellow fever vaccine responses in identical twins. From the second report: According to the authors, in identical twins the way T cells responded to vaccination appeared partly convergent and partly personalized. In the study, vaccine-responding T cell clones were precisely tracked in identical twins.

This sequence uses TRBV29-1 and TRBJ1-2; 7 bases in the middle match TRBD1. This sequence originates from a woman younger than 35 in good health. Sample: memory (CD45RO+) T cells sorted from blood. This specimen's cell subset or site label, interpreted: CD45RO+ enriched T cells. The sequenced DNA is TGCAGCGTTGTAGGGGGCATAGGACGGGATGGCTACACCTTC. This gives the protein CSVVGGIGRDGYTF.